The 14 T cell receptor beta chains presented below share a single source sample, sequenced in a study of early T cells in non-severe SARS-CoV-2 infection. Each CDR3 protein is one row after TCRdb ran MiXCR on the 5' RACE reads. The sample consists of about 60,000 distinct CDR3 sequences, around an eighth of them appearing once. Sequenced: whole blood. The receptor source for this set is an adult who was a healthcare worker with PCR-confirmed SARS-CoV-2 infection or an uninfected control (not recorded which).

This clonotype has at least ten counts. The chain employs TRBV7-9 and TRBJ2-3, with 9 positions matching TRBD1. The germline V gene has CDR1 SEHNR and CDR2 FQNEAQ (reference sequence). The trim removed 11 bases at V and 5 bases at J, leaving 11 bases unmatched. The CDR3 sequence is 14 residues long. The CDR3 is CAVEKGQGLDTQYF. The CDR3 coding sequence is TGTGCCGTCGAGAAGGGACAGGGTTTAGATACGCAGTATTTT.

The chain employs TRBV7-2 and TRBJ2-3; 7 bases match TRBD2. Germline V CDR1 and CDR2: SGHTA, FQGNSA. This CDR3 contains 17 residues. V was pared by 1 base and J by 6 bases, with 13 bases of the junction left unmatched. CDR3: CASSLGYGGLISDTQYF. The CDR3 nucleotides are TGTGCCAGCAGCTTAGGTTACGGGGGGTTGATTTCCGATACGCAGTATTTT.

The V call is TRBV20-1, the J call TRBJ2-3; TRBD1 might be the D (6 bases). Germline assignment: CDR1 DFQATT and CDR2 SNEGSKA (reference sequence). The CDR3 has 14 residues. V shed 2 bases and J shed 4 bases, with 13 bases lying between them. The CDR3 sequence: CSARPQTGADTQYF. Here the CDR3 DNA reads TGCAGTGCTAGACCTCAGACAGGAGCAGATACGCAGTATTTT.

This chain links TRBV7-2 with TRBJ2-3, with D uncertain. Germline CDR1 and CDR2: SGHTA and FQGNSA. The CDR3 runs 14 residues. Deletions cut 5 bases from V and 1 base from J, with 10 bases between. The CDR3 bases are TGTGCCAGCAGCCCCGACTGGCGCACAGATACGCAGTATTTT. It encodes CASSPDWRTDTQYF.

At least ten counts were recorded for this clonotype. This sequence joins TRBV5-1 and TRBJ2-7; 8 bases are a match to TRBD1. The V segment lost 4 bases and the J segment 3 bases; nucleotides outside the gene matches: 3. Germline lookup yields CDR1 SGHRS and CDR2 YFSETQ. The CDR3 is 13 amino acids. CDR3 amino acids: CASSNGQGYEQYF. DNA for the CDR3: TGCGCCAGCAGCAACGGACAGGGCTACGAGCAGTACTTC.

The chain carries TRBV6-5 and TRBJ1-1, with TRBD1 matching 8 bases. The CDR3 consists of 13 residues. J gave up 5 bases and V 5 bases, and 4 bases lay outside the gene matches. Germline loops: CDR1 MNHEY, CDR2 SVGAGI. Here the CDR3 reads CASSRQGKTEAFF. The CDR3 DNA is TGTGCCAGCAGTCGACAGGGGAAGACTGAAGCTTTCTTT.

In its sample, this clonotype was seen a few times. This rearrangement joins TRBV4-2 to TRBJ2-1, with D unclear. Germline-derived CDR1 and CDR2 are LGHNA and YNFKEQ. The CDR3 is 16 amino acids. V lost 0 bases to trimming and J lost 0 bases, with 9 bases between them. The CDR3 here is CASSQDGLLSYNEQFF. The CDR3 region has the DNA TGTGCCAGCAGCCAAGATGGCCTTCTCTCCTACAATGAGCAGTTCTTC.

A few counts support this clonotype. The rearrangement joins TRBV7-9 to TRBJ1-1, with a tentative D call TRBD1 (6 bases). CDR3 length: 13 amino acids. CDR1 SEHNR and CDR2 FQNEAQ come from the germline V gene (reference sequence). Trimming stripped 3 bases from V and 5 bases from J, with 10 bases between. CDR3 amino acids: CASSFPQGTEAFF. CDR3 DNA sequence: TGTGCCAGCAGCTTTCCTCAGGGGACTGAAGCTTTCTTT.

V usage is TRBV3-1 and J usage is TRBJ2-1; D possibly corresponds to TRBD2 (5 bases). Germline V gene data show CDR1 as LGHDT and CDR2 as YNNKEL (reference sequence). The CDR3 consists of 13 residues. Trimming took off 1 base at V and 10 bases at J, with 11 bases between the two ends. This chain's CDR3 is CASSQVPEGEQFF. The DNA for the CDR3 is TGTGCCAGCAGCCAAGTCCCCGAGGGCGAGCAGTTCTTC.

This clonotype was recorded at least ten times. The chain links TRBV6-5 to TRBJ2-4, with TRBD1 matching 9 bases. Trimming at V came to 0 bases and at J to 6 bases, leaving 3 bases not matched to a gene. This CDR3 region has 15 residues. Germline-derived CDR1 and CDR2 are MNHEY and SVGAGI. The CDR3, as DNA: TGTGCCAGCAGTTACTCGACAGGGGGGCGAAACATTCAGTACTTC. Protein product: CASSYSTGGRNIQYF.

This chain joins TRBV6-5 and TRBJ1-2; weak D call: TRBD1 (6 bases). Between the trimmed V and J ends, which lost 5 bases and 2 bases, there was a span of 12 bases. The germline gives CDR1 MNHEY, CDR2 SVGAGI. The CDR3 loop spans 14 amino acids. Written as DNA, the CDR3 is TGTGCCAGCAGTATGGACACAGGGAACTATGGCTACACCTTC. Translating it yields CASSMDTGNYGYTF.

This clonotype has ten or more counts. This chain uses TRBV7-3 with TRBJ2-3, with TRBD1 as a possible D gene (6 bases). Deletions cut 0 bases from V and 5 bases from J, with 6 bases between. The CDR3 has 13 amino acids. Germline values: CDR1 SGHTA, CDR2 FQGTGA. CDR3 sequence (DNA): TGTGCCAGCAGCTTAACAGGGGGAGATACGCAGTATTTT. Residues: CASSLTGGDTQYF. Filled out from reference TRBV7-3 and TRBJ2-3, the complete variable domain reads GAGVSQTPSNKVTEKGKYVELRCDPISGHTALYWYRQSLGQGPEFLIYFQGTGAADDSGLPNDRFFAVRPEGSVSTLKIQRTERGDSAVYLCASSLTGGDTQYFGPGTRLTVL.

The chain has TRBV29-1 and TRBJ2-7; D is perhaps TRBD1 (5 bases). From germline, CDR1 is SQVTM and CDR2 ANQGSEA. The germline V and J ends were trimmed by 4 bases and 0 bases, with 7 bases remaining between them. This CDR3 is built from 12 residues. The CDR3 DNA is TGCAGCGTTGGACAGACCTCCTACGAGCAGTACTTC. Residues: CSVGQTSYEQYF.

This clonotype occurred many times. V usage is TRBV19 and J usage is TRBJ1-5, with 9 bases identical to TRBD1. The CDR3 has 15 amino acids. Trimming removed 2 bases from V and 2 bases from J; junction bases left unmatched: 1. Germline assignment: CDR1 LNHDA and CDR2 SQIVND (reference sequence). This chain's CDR3 is CASSIWDRGNQPQHF. In DNA, the CDR3 is TGTGCCAGTAGTATATGGGACAGGGGCAATCAGCCCCAGCATTTT.